The 20 T cell receptor beta chains below were found in one sample sequenced in a study of T cell repertoires in cytomegalovirus infection. These receptors lack a known antigen. TCRdb itself ran the reads through MiXCR, one entry per CDR3 protein. The sample consists of fewer than 900,000 distinct CDR3 sequences, roughly 29% of them appearing once. Here the sequenced sample was cultured CD8+ T cells from PBMCs, taken from culture after CMV antigen stimulation. Source of these receptors: a human donor in good health (CMV status not recorded). Some clones in this sample may be carry-over from other donors' samples.

This clonotype was counted a few times. V gene TRBV20-1 combines with J gene TRBJ2-7; weak D call: TRBD2 (5 bases). This CDR3 is 14 amino acids long. V was cut by 0 bases and J by 0 bases, with 9 bases left in between. CDR1 is DFQATT, CDR2 SNEGSKA, per germline (reference sequence). The CDR3 sequence is CSARDPDFSYEQYV. CDR3 nucleotides: TGCAGTGCTAGAGATCCGGACTTCTCCTACGAGCAGTACGTC.

This clonotype was seen only a few times. The chain is built from TRBV5-1 and TRBJ2-1, with D possibly TRBD1 on 6 matching bases. The CDR3 is 14 amino acids. V was trimmed by 0 bases and J by 6 bases, leaving 10 bases between them. The germline V gene has CDR1 SGHRS and CDR2 YFSETQ. The CDR3 coding sequence is TGCGCCAGCAGCTTGGGGACAGCACCCAATGAGCAGTTCTTC. Translated: CASSLGTAPNEQFF.

V usage is TRBV9 and J usage is TRBJ1-2, with 9 bases lining up with TRBD1. Germline V gene data show CDR1 as SGDLS and CDR2 as YYNGEE. V lost 0 bases and J lost 0; bases outside the gene matches: 6. CDR3 length equals 17 residues. The chain's CDR3 is CASSVARDREANYGYTF. In DNA form, the CDR3 reads TGTGCCAGCAGCGTAGCCCGGGACAGGGAAGCTAACTATGGCTACACCTTC.

The chain is built from TRBV5-1 and TRBJ1-1, with unresolved D. This CDR3 contains 14 residues. Germline CDR1 is SGHRS and CDR2 is YFSETQ. V shed 4 bases and J shed 0 bases, with 10 bases lying between them. In nucleotides, the CDR3 is TGCGCCAGCAGCGCCCCGGGTATGAACACTGAAGCTTTCTTT. Translated, it gives CASSAPGMNTEAFF.

The rearrangement links TRBV2 to TRBJ1-1; the D gene is possibly TRBD1 (6 bases). The V end was cut by 4 bases, the J end by 0 bases, with 18 bases between. Germline values: CDR1 SNHLY, CDR2 FYNNEI. The CDR3 has 17 residues. The CDR3 bases are TGTGCCAGCAGTGTGTCAAGGGACACCTCCATGAACACTGAAGCTTTCTTT. It is translated as CASSVSRDTSMNTEAFF.

This clonotype was found a few times. The gene calls are TRBV12-3 or TRBV12-4 and TRBJ2-1; 7 bases line up with TRBD2. The junction had 6 bases not matched to a gene; V was cut back by 5 bases and J by 5 bases. The CDR3 runs 14 residues. CDR3 sequence: CASSMASGHNEQFF. CDR3 DNA: TGTGCCAGCAGTATGGCTAGCGGCCACAATGAGCAGTTCTTC.

This chain links TRBV27 with TRBJ2-7; 7 positions agree with TRBD2. There are 13 residues in the CDR3. V shed 6 bases and J 6 bases; nucleotides not matched to a gene: 8. Germline values: CDR1 MNHEY, CDR2 SMNVEV (reference sequence). DNA of the CDR3: TGTGCCAGCAGGAGGGCGGGAGTAAGCGAGCAGTACTTC. Residues: CASRRAGVSEQYF.

The table lists this clonotype with a few counts. The chain recombines TRBV4-1 with TRBJ1-1; D may be TRBD1 (6 bases). There are 15 residues in the CDR3. Trimming removed 3 bases at V and 2 bases at J, with 13 bases between. Germline CDR1 reads MGHRA; CDR2 reads YSYEKL. The CDR3 loop reads CASSQAVGANTEAFF. CDR3 sequence (DNA): TGCGCCAGCAGCCAGGCGGTGGGGGCAAACACTGAAGCTTTCTTT.

The chain has TRBV6-6 and TRBJ1-2, with 7 bases aligning to TRBD1. Germline CDR1 and CDR2: MNHNY and SVGAGI (reference sequence). This CDR3 contains 13 residues. With 8 bases clipped from V and 8 bases from J, the junction kept 11 bases outside the gene matches. The DNA of the CDR3 is TGTGCCAGCTTTGGGGACAGTCCGGACGGCTACACCTTC. It encodes CASFGDSPDGYTF.

The rearrangement uses TRBV12-5 and TRBJ2-2, with D unresolved. Germline loops: CDR1 LGHNT, CDR2 FRNRAP. Between the trimmed V and J ends, which lost 3 bases and 4 bases, there was a span of 15 bases. The CDR3 contains 16 residues. The CDR3 DNA follows: TGTGCTAGTGGTTTAGACCCTTTACAGTTCACCGGGGAGCTGTTTTTT. Protein sequence: CASGLDPLQFTGELFF.

The CDR3 protein is CASSPSPWLLAGATPSTDTQYF. The CDR3 DNA reads TGTGCCAGCAGTCCCTCCCCTTGGTTGTTAGCGGGGGCGACCCCGAGCACAGATACGCAGTATTTT. The gene calls are TRBV27 and TRBJ2-3; 9 bases are shared with TRBD2. Germline CDR1 reads MNHEY; CDR2 reads SMNVEV (reference sequence). Trimming cost V 5 bases and J 0 bases; bases outside gene matches: 24. The CDR3 extends over 22 amino acids.

The V call is TRBV6-2 or TRBV6-3, the J call TRBJ1-5, with a tentative D call TRBD1 (5 bases). This CDR3 comprises 19 residues. Germline loops: CDR1 MNHEY, CDR2 SVGEGT. Trimming stripped 5 bases from V and 0 bases from J, with 23 bases between. The CDR3 is CASSPMDIIVVPSNQPQHF. CDR3 bases: TGTGCCAGCAGTCCTATGGACATCATCGTCGTCCCTAGCAATCAGCCCCAGCATTTT.

For the CDR3, the DNA is TGTGCCAGCACCGAGGGGGACTACACAGATACGCAGTATTTT. Its translation: CASTEGDYTDTQYF. V usage is TRBV2 and J usage is TRBJ2-3; a weak D match, TRBD2 (7 bases). V was pared by 7 bases and J by 2 bases, with 13 bases between. This CDR3 has 14 amino acids. Germline lookup yields CDR1 SNHLY and CDR2 FYNNEI.

Regarding this clonotype: The junction does not match germline at one end; this may be a read error. The gene calls are TRBV27 and TRBJ2-3; possibly TRBD2 for D (6 bases). The CDR3 length is 16 residues. Germline loops: CDR1 MNHEY, CDR2 SMNVEV (reference sequence). The CDR3 region is CASKGDSGLSTDTKYF. The CDR3 DNA reads as TGTGCCAGCAAAGGGGACTCCGGGTTAAGCACAGATACGAAGTATTTT.

This clonotype was observed many times. The rearrangement links TRBV7-9 to TRBJ2-7; D unresolved. V was trimmed by 5 bases and J by 0 bases, leaving 17 bases between them. Germline-derived CDR1 and CDR2 are SEHNR and FQNEAQ (reference sequence). CDR3 length: 16 residues. CDR3: CASSPPGAPSSYEQYF. The CDR3 DNA sequence: TGTGCCAGCAGCCCACCCGGCGCTCCGAGCTCCTACGAGCAGTACTTC.

V and J are TRBV6-5 and TRBJ1-4, with D unclear. V lost 2 bases and J 7 bases, leaving 11 bases between the germline ends. The CDR3 is 14 residues long. The germline V gene has CDR1 MNHEY and CDR2 SVGAGI. The CDR3 reads CASSYGAPFEKLFF. The CDR3 coding sequence is TGTGCCAGCAGTTACGGTGCACCATTTGAAAAACTGTTTTTT.

This clonotype was counted only a few times. V usage is TRBV7-2 and J usage is TRBJ2-1; no clear D gene. This CDR3 has 15 residues. The germline V gene has CDR1 SGHTA and CDR2 FQGNSA. V shed 2 bases and J shed 5 bases, with 13 bases lying between them. The chain's CDR3 is CASSLTDFSDNEQFF. CDR3 bases: TGTGCCAGCAGCTTAACCGATTTTTCGGACAATGAGCAGTTCTTC.

The chain combines TRBV7-9 with TRBJ1-2; the match to TRBD1 covers 9 bases. CDR3 length: 17 residues. Germline V gives CDR1 SEHNR, CDR2 FQNEAQ (reference sequence). The junction had 10 bases not matched to a gene; V was cut back by 0 bases and J by 5 bases. CDR3 loop: CASSLAPRTGVGYGYTF. As DNA, the CDR3 is TGTGCCAGCAGCTTAGCCCCCAGGACAGGGGTAGGGTATGGCTACACCTTC.

CDR3 in DNA: TGTGCCAGCAGACCCGGACCAAACCTCCTCCACTTT. Translation gives CASRPGPNLLHF. J is TRBJ1-6 and V is TRBV6-2 or TRBV6-3; D is unclear. From germline, CDR1 is MNHEY and CDR2 SVGEGT. V was cut by 6 bases and J by 15 bases, with 15 bases left in between. The CDR3 length is 12 residues.

CDR3 sequence reads: CASRPAGGRAEAFF. The CDR3 DNA sequence: TGTGCCAGCAGACCCGCGGGGGGGCGGGCTGAAGCTTTCTTT. V and J are TRBV6-4 and TRBJ1-1; possible D gene TRBD1, 6 bases. V was shortened by 6 bases and J by 6 bases, with 17 bases between the two germline ends. The CDR3 length is 14 residues. Per the germline V gene, CDR1 is MRHNA and CDR2 is SNTAGT.